Listed here is a single TCR beta chain. Its antigen is not identified. One junction end does not reproduce the germline sequence, and a read error may be involved. Transcripts of RNA were the source for amplifying TCR beta CDR3 regions. HTBI-primed first-round RT-PCR preceded second-round multiplex PCR. Each CDR3 protein gets one entry after TCRdb re-called the multiplex PCR reads with MiXCR. The table has over a million distinct CDR3 sequences, less than 45% seen once. This entry is derived from a study of Graves' ophthalmopathy and Graves' hyperthyroidism. The CDR3 consists of 14 residues. Germline V CDR1 and CDR2: SNHLY, FYNNEI. Study results and limitations: For separating ophthalmopathy from stable hyperthyroidism, a 13-signature model gave around 86% sensitivity and around 80% specificity. The authors also found most expanded thyroid clonotypes above 0.001 frequency in blood.

What was sequenced was peripheral blood or thyroid tissue (not recorded which). The chain is built from TRBV2 and TRBJ2-5; the match to TRBD2 covers 7 bases. This TCR derives from an adult man with Graves' hyperthyroidism. DNA for the CDR3: TGTGCCAGCAGTGCGACTAGCATACAAGAGGCCCAGTACTTC. It yields the protein CASSATSIQEAQYF. Together with reference TRBV2 and TRBJ2-5, the CDR3 gives the full variable domain: EPEVTQTPSHQVTQMGQEVILRCVPISNHLYFYWYRQILGQKVEFLVSFYNNEISEKSEIFDDQFSVERPDGSNFTLKIRSTKLEDSAMYFCASSATSIQEAQYFGPGTRLLVL.